This T cell receptor beta chain was identified in a study of T-cell reconstitution after alpha-beta-depleted transplantation in children (TCRdb year 2016). A note on the overall study: Using TCR repertoire profiling, the study quantitatively followed how T-cell immune reconstitution unfolded in children after TCRalphabeta/CD19-depleted allogeneic hematopoietic cell transplantation. Broad study findings and their caveats: Over subsequent months, a decline in hyperexpanded clone frequencies was noted, and after one year, T-cell counts and TCRbeta diversity were mostly ascribed to newly produced T cells. Apparently early alphabetaT-cell count recovery about two months after transplant reportedly relied on only several hundred rapidly expanded clones derived from non-depleted graft cells. In some patients, the high TCRbeta diversity seen at day 60 was put down to recipient T cells and intrathymic progenitors that had survived conditioning.

This clonotype occurred a few times. Its antigen has not been determined. No base qualities exist here, and no much larger clone lies one base off it. The library was obtained by PCR. Sequencing used an Illumina HiSeq 2500. Molecular barcoding was employed in the preparation of TCR libraries, with unique molecular identifiers being used to normalize TCRbeta repertoire quantification. Starting from the raw public reads, TCRdb applied fastp trimming at Q25, assembled clones with MiXCR and retained in-frame beta chains. Every entry covers one CDR3 protein and lists the most common genes and DNA from its rows. The sample table lists fewer than 550,000 distinct CDR3 sequences, 16% of them with a count of one. The ten largest account for over 25% of the sample. Interpreted using the paper, the treatment or condition label stands for: allogeneic hematopoietic cell transplantation with graft depleted of TCRalphabeta T cells and CD19 B cells. The children who served as transplant recipients had been given grafts of TCRalphabeta/CD19-depleted allogeneic hematopoietic cells.

CDR3 length: 14 amino acids, cysteine to phenylalanine. Only the CDR3 region is kept as DNA, spanning 42 bases read in frame from base 1. CDR1 is given as DFQATT and CDR2 as SNEGSKA, both from the germline V gene (reference sequence). V is cut by 1 base and J by 11 bases, and the space between the germline ends is 17 bases. This clonotype originated in a boy in the first two years of life who had a stem cell transplant for Wiskott-Aldrich syndrome, so the T cells may come from the graft donor. The sequence is built from TRBV20-1 and TRBJ1-4; no D gene call is confident. The sequencing here drew on PBMCs, mostly from graft donor cells, taken 360 days after TCRalphabeta/CD19-depleted stem cell transplant. The CDR3 has the sequence CSARVDTSLGKLFF. The DNA sequence is as follows: TGCAGTGCTAGAGTCGACACCTCGCTCGGGAAACTGTTTTTT.